The clone carrying this T cell receptor (beta chain) came up many times. No antigen is known for it. The V gene lost 6 bases and the J gene lost 3 bases, with 20 bases spanning the gap. CDR3 length: 16 residues. The sample comes from a study of T cell repertoires in cytomegalovirus infection. Across the study: Carrying CMV and the relevant HLA type showed in public TCR beta signatures.

In TCRdb, the reads were re-called with MiXCR into one record per CDR3 protein. Of about 460,000 distinct CDR3 sequences in the sample, about 10% are singletons; the top ten hold roughly a tenth. Study-wide points: HLA-C-restricted CMV-specific TCR beta clonotypes were dominant in the ex vivo response.

The rearrangement joins TRBV12-3 or TRBV12-4 to TRBJ1-2; D is ambiguous. The receptor's source is a human donor in good health (CMV status not recorded). Some clones in this sample may be carry-over from other donors' samples. The material sequenced was PBMCs. In DNA form, the CDR3 reads TGTGCCAGCAGCTCTCTAGTGGCACCGTTGTACTATGGCTACACCTTC. Protein sequence: CASSSLVAPLYYGYTF.